The text below deals with one TCR beta chain. Its antigen is as yet unknown. Trimming cost V 7 bases and J 0 bases, with 10 bases left between them. The CDR3 is 14 amino acids. CDR1 and CDR2 from the germline V gene are SGHDT and YYEEEE. Sequencing was performed with immunoSEQ multiplex PCR; in TCRdb, only in-frame clones are kept and a portion is missing. This sample yields 20,000 to 30,000 clones, of which roughly 84% are seen a single time; approximately 30% belongs to the top ten. This record belongs to a study of T cell responses to AZD1222 COVID-19 vaccine. The study's findings and limits: Clonal diversity may have been underestimated, and the donors were mostly white British, with more females than males. The study sampled repertoires only after the peak T cell response. Only 5 or 6 AZD1222 recipients were seropositive at baseline.

The input for sequencing was peripheral blood, taken 28 days after the second AZD1222 dose. The V gene is TRBV5-6, the J gene TRBJ2-2; D unresolved. This TCR came from an adult who received the AZD1222 COVID-19 vaccine. CDR3 residues: CASAAGANTGELFF. CDR3 DNA sequence: TGTGCCAGCGCTGCCGGCGCGAACACCGGGGAGCTGTTTTTT.